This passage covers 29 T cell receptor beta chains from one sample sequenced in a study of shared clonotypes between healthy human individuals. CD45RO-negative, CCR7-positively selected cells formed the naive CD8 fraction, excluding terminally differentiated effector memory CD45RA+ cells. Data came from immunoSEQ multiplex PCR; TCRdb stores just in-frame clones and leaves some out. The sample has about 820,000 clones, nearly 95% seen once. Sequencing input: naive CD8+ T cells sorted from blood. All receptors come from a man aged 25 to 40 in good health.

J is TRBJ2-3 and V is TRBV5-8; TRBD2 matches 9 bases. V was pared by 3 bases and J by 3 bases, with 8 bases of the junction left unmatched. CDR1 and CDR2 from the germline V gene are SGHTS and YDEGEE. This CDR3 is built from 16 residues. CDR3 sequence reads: CASSSRIAGVTDTQYF. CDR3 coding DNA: TGTGCCAGCAGCTCCCGGATAGCGGGAGTGACAGATACGCAGTATTTT.

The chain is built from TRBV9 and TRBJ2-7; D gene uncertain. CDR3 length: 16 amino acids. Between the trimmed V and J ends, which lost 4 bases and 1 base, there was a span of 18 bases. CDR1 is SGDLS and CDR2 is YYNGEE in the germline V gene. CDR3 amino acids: CASSLRPEAGSYEQYF. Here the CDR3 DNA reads TGTGCCAGCAGCCTTCGCCCCGAGGCCGGGTCCTACGAGCAGTACTTC.

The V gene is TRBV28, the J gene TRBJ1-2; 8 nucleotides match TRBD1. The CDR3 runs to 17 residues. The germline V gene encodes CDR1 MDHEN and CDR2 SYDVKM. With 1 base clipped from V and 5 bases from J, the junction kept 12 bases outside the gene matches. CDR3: CASSLYAPGQELYGYTF. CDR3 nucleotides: TGTGCCAGCAGTTTATACGCCCCGGGACAGGAGTTATATGGCTACACCTTC.

The CDR3 DNA sequence: TGTGCCAGCAGTTTAAGCGGGCTGGGCACTGAAGCTTTCTTT. This translates into CASSLSGLGTEAFF. The chain uses TRBV28 and TRBJ1-1; D is unresolved. The CDR3 consists of 14 residues. Trimming left V 2 bases short and J 4 bases short, with 11 bases between. Germline-derived CDR1 and CDR2 are MDHEN and SYDVKM.

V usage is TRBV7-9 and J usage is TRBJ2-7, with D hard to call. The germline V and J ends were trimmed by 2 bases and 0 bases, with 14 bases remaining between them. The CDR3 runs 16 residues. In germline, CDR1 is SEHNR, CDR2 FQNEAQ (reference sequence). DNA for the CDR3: TGTGCCAGCAGCTTACCCCTCGGTCCGTCCTCCTACGAGCAGTACTTC. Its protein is CASSLPLGPSSYEQYF.

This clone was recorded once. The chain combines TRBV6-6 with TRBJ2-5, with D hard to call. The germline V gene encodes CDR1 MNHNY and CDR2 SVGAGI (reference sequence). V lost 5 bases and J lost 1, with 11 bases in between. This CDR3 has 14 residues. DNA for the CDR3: TGTGCCAGCAGTCAAAGCGCGGCCCAAGAGACCCAGTACTTC. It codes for CASSQSAAQETQYF.

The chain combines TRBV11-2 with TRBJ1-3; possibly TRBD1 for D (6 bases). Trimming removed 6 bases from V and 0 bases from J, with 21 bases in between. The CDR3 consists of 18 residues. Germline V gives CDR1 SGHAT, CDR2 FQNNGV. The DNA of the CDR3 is TGTGCCAGCAGGCTAAGAGGGGGGACAACCGACTCTGGAAACACCATATATTTT. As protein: CASRLRGGTTDSGNTIYF.

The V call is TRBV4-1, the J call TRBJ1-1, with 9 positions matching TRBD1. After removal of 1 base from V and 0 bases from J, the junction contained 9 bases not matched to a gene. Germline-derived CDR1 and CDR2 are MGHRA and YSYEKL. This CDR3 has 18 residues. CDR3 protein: CASSQGGYRGLLNTEAFF. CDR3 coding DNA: TGCGCCAGCAGCCAAGGGGGGTACAGGGGGCTTTTGAACACTGAAGCTTTCTTT.

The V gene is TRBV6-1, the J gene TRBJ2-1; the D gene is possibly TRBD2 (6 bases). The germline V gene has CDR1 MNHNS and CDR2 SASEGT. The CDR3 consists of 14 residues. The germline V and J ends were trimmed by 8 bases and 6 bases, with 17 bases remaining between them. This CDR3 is CASGGPSALNEQFF. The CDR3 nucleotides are TGTGCCAGCGGCGGCCCTAGCGCACTCAATGAGCAGTTCTTC.

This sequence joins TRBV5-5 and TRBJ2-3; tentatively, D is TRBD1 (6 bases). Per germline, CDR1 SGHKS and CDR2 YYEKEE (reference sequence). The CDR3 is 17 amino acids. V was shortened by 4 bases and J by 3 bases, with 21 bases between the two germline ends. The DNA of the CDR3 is TGTGCCAGCAGCATGGGGCCAGGGGTCCTTTTAACAGATACGCAGTATTTT. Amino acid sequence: CASSMGPGVLLTDTQYF.

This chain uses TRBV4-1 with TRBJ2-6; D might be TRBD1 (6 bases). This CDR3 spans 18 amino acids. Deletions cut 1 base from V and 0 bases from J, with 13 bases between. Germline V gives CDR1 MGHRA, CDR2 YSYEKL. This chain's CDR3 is CASSQGGHLSSGANVLTF. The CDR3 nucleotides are TGCGCCAGCAGCCAAGGGGGACACCTCTCCTCTGGGGCCAACGTCCTGACTTTC.

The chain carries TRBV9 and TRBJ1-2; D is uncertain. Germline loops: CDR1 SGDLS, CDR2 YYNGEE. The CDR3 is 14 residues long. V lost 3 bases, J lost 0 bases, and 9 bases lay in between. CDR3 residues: CASSGAEANYGYTF. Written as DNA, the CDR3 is TGTGCCAGCAGCGGGGCAGAAGCTAACTATGGCTACACCTTC.

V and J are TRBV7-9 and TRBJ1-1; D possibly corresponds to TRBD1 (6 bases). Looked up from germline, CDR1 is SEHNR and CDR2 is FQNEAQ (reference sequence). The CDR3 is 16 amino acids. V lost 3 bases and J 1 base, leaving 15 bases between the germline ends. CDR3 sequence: CASSFRVQGKNTEAFF. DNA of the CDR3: TGTGCCAGCAGCTTCAGGGTTCAGGGGAAGAACACTGAAGCTTTCTTT.

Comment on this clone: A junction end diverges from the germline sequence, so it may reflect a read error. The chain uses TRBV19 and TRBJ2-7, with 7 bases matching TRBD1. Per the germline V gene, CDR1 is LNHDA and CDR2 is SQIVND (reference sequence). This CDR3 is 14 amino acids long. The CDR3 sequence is CASSYWTGSNEQYF. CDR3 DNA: TGTGCCAGTAGTTATTGGACAGGCTCCAACGAGCAGTACTTC.

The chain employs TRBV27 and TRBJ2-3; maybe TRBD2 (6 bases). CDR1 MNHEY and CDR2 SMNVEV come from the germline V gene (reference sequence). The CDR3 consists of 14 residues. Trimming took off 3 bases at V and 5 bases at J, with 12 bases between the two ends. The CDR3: CASSFAGRKDTQYF. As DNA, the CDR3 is TGTGCCAGCAGTTTTGCGGGGAGGAAAGATACGCAGTATTTT.

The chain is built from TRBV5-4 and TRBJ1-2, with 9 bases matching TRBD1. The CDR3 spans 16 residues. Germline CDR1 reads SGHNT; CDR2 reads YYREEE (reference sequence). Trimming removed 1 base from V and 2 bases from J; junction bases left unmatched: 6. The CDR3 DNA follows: TGTGCCAGCAGCTTGTGGGGGACAGGGTCCAACTATGGCTACACCTTC. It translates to CASSLWGTGSNYGYTF.

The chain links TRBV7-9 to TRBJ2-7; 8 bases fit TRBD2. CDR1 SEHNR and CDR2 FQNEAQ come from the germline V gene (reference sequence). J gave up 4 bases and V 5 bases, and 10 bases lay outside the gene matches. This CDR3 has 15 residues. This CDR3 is CASSPRGGRTYEQYF. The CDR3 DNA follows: TGTGCCAGCAGCCCCCGGGGGGGGAGGACGTACGAGCAGTACTTC.

The CDR3 protein is CASSIRAGTGASPNTGELFF. CDR3 coding DNA: TGTGCCAGTAGTATCCGGGCCGGGACAGGGGCATCCCCGAACACCGGGGAGCTGTTTTTT. J is TRBJ2-2 and V is TRBV19, with TRBD1 matching 10 bases. Germline CDR1 and CDR2: LNHDA and SQIVND (reference sequence). CDR3 size: 20 residues. Unmatched junction bases numbered 13, after V lost 3 bases and J lost 0 bases.

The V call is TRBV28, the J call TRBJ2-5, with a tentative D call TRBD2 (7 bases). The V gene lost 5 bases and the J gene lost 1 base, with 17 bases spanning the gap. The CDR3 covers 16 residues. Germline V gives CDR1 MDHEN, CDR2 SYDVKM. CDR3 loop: CASSPRGEGPQETQYF. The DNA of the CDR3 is TGTGCCAGCAGTCCGAGGGGGGAGGGCCCCCAAGAGACCCAGTACTTC.

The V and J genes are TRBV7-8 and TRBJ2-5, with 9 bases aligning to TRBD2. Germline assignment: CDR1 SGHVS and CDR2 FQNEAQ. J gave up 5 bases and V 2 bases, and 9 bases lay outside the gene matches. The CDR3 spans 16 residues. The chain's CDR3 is CASSLLGGRATETQYF. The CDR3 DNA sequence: TGTGCCAGCAGCTTACTCGGCGGGAGGGCCACGGAGACCCAGTACTTC.

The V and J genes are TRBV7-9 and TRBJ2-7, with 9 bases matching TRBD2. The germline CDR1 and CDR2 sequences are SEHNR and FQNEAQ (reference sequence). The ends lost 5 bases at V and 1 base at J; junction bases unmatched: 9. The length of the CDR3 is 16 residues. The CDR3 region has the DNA TGTGCCAGCAGCACGAGGACTAGCGAAAAATCCTACGAGCAGTACTTC. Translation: CASSTRTSEKSYEQYF.

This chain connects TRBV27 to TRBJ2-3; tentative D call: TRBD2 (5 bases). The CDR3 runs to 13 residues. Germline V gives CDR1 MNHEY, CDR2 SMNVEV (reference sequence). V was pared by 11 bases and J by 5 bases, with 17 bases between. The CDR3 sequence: CACASFIEDTQYF. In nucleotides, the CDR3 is TGTGCCTGTGCTAGCTTTATTGAAGATACGCAGTATTTT.

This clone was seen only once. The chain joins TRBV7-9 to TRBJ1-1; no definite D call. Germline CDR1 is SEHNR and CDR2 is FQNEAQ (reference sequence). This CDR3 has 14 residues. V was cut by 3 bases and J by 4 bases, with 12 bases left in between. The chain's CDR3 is CASSLHLNSTEAFF. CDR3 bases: TGTGCCAGCAGCTTGCACCTAAACAGCACTGAAGCTTTCTTT. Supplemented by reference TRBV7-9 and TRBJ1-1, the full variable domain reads DTGVSQNPRHKITKRGQNVTFRCDPISEHNRLYWYRQTLGQGPEFLTYFQNEAQLEKSRLLSDRFSAERPKGSFSTLEIQRTEQGDSAMYLCASSLHLNSTEAFFGQGTRLTVV.

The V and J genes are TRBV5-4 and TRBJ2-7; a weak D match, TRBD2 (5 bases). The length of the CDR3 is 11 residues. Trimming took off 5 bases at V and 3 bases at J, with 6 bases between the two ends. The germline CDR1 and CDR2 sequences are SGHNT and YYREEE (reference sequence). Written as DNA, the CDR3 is TGTGCCAGCAGTGGAGGCTACGAGCAGTACTTC. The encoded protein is CASSGGYEQYF.

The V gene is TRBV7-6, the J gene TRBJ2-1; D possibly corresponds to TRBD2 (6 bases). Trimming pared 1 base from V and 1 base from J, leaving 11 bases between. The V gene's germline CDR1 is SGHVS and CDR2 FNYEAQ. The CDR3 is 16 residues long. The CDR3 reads CASSLVRTTSYNEQFF. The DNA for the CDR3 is TGTGCCAGCAGCTTAGTTAGGACTACTTCCTACAATGAGCAGTTCTTC.

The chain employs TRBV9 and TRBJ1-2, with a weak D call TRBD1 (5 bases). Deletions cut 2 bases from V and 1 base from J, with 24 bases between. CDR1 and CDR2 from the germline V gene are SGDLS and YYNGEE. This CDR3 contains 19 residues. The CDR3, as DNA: TGTGCCAGCAGCGTGTTTGGGACCGAATTAAAAAGTAGTAACTATGGCTACACCTTC. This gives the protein CASSVFGTELKSSNYGYTF.

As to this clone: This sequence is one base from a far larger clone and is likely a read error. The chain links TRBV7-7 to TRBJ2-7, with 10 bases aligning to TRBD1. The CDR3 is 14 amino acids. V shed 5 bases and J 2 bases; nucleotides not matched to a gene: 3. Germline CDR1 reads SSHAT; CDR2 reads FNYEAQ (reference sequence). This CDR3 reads CASSPGTGAYEQYF. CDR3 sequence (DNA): TGTGCCAGCAGCCCCGGGACAGGGGCCTACGAGCAGTACTTC.

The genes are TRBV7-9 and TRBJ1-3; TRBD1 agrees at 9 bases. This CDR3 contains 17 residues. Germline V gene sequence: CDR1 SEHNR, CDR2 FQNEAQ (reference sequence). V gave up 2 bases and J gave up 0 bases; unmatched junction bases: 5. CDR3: CASSLMGQGYSGNTIYF. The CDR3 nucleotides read TGTGCCAGCAGCTTAATGGGACAGGGCTACTCTGGAAACACCATATATTTT.

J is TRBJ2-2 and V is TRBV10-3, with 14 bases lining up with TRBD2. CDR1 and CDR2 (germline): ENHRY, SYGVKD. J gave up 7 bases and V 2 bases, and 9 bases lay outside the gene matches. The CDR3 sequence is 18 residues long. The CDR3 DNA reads TGTGCCATCAGTGAGGAGGAACTGGGACTAGCGGGAGACGGGGAGCTGTTTTTT. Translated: CAISEEELGLAGDGELFF.